The source of this TCR beta chain is a study of blood T cell repertoires in COVID-19. This CDR3 region has 12 residues. The V gene lost 2 bases and the J gene lost 7 bases, with 11 bases spanning the gap. Germline V gene sequence: CDR1 GTSNPN, CDR2 SVGIG (reference sequence). Data came from immunoSEQ multiplex PCR; TCRdb stores just in-frame clones and leaves some out. The data contain roughly 99,000 clones, more than 80% of them singletons. The gene calls are TRBV30 and TRBJ1-1, with D possibly matching TRBD1 (6 bases). This receptor was taken from a man aged 40-55 years with active or convalescent COVID-19. The sequenced sample was peripheral blood. The CDR3 bases are TGTGCCTGGAGTCGGACAGCGAGTGAAGCTTTCTTT. Translated: CAWSRTASEAFF.